This T cell receptor (beta chain) was observed in a study of glioma-infiltrating T cells. The iRepertoire nested amplicon-rescue multiplex PCR amplified TCR alpha and beta CDR3s from RNA. TCRdb independently ran MiXCR on the multiplex PCR reads; one entry per CDR3 protein. This sample has fewer than 250,000 distinct CDR3 sequences, with about 32% found just once. The germline V gene encodes CDR1 SGHTA and CDR2 FQGNSA. Trimming took 3 bases from V and 5 from J, leaving 15 bases between them. This CDR3 comprises 15 residues. Study-wide results and limits: Above-expected tissue-blood divergence occurred in all gliomas, most in low-grade ones. Tissue and blood shared very few CDR3 sequences.

Of note for this clonotype: Its specificity is not known.

Sequencing used glioma tissue, nonneoplastic brain tissue, or PBMCs (not recorded which). The TCR sequence derives from a human donor with low-grade glioma or glioblastoma, undergoing nonglioma brain surgery, or in good health (not recorded which). This chain uses TRBV7-2 with TRBJ2-3; D gene unclear. The CDR3 sequence is CASSFQEFPGDTQYF. The CDR3 DNA is TGTGCCAGCAGCTTCCAAGAGTTTCCTGGAGATACGCAGTATTTT.